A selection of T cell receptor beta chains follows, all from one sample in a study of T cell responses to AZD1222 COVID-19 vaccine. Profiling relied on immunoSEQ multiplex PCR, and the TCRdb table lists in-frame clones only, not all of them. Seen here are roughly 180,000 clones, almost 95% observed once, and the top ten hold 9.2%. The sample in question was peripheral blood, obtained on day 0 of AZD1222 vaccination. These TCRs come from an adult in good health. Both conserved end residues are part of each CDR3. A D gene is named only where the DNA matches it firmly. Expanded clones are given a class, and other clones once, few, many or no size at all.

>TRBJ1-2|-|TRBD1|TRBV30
CACLTGVDCTF
TGTGCCTGTTTGACAGGGGTGGACTGCACCTTC
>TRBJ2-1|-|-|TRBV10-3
CAISSKGAYNEQFF
TGTGCCATCAGCTCGAAAGGGGCGTACAATGAGCAGTTCTTC
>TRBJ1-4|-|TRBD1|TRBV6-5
CASSYSRDRAFEKLFF
TGTGCCAGCAGTTACTCGAGGGACAGGGCCTTTGAAAAACTGTTTTTT
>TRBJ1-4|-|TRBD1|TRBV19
CASSLRGLQEKLFF
TGTGCCAGTAGCCTCAGGGGGCTTCAGGAAAAACTGTTTTTT
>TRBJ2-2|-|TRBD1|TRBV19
CASSIVARGPGELFF
TGTGCCAGTAGTATAGTCGCCAGGGGGCCCGGGGAGCTGTTTTTT
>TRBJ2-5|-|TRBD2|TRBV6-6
CASSLRGGGRNQETQYF
TGTGCCAGCAGTCTGCGTGGGGGAGGGAGAAATCAAGAGACCCAGTACTTC
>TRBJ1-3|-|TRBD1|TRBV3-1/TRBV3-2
CASSRGQGWSGNTIYF
TGTGCCAGCAGCCGAGGACAGGGTTGGTCTGGAAACACCATATATTTT
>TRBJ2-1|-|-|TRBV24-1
CATSDPGPGGDEQFF
TGTGCCACCAGTGACCCGGGCCCGGGCGGGGATGAGCAGTTCTTC
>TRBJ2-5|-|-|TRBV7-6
CASSRGGQAQETQYF
TGTGCCAGCAGCCGGGGGGGACAGGCGCAAGAGACCCAGTACTTC
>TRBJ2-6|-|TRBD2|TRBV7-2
CASSSWGGKSSGANVLTF
TGTGCCAGCAGCTCCTGGGGGGGTAAATCCTCTGGGGCCAACGTCCTGACTTTC
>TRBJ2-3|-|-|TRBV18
CASSPRRASTDTQYF
TGTGCCAGCTCACCCAGAAGAGCTAGCACAGATACGCAGTATTTT
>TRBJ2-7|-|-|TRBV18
CASSPGSTYEQYF
TGTGCCAGCTCACCCGGCTCAACCTACGAGCAGTACTTC
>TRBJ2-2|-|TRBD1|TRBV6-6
CASSLRGPGQGVTGELFF
TGTGCCAGCAGTCTAAGGGGTCCGGGACAGGGCGTCACCGGGGAGCTGTTTTTT
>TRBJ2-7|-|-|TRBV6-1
CASSDGVQQYF
TGTGCCAGCAGTGATGGGGTTCAGCAGTACTTC
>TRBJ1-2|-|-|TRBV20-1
CSARTFDGYTF
TGCAGTGCTAGGACTTTTGATGGCTACACCTTC
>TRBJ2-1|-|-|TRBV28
CAAGNNEQFF
TGTGCCGCCGGAAACAATGAGCAGTTCTTC
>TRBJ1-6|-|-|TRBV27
CASSLSGTVRYNSPLHF
TGTGCCAGCAGTTTATCCGGGACGGTGAGGTATAATTCACCCCTCCACTTT
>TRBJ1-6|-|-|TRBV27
CASSLTPTSSYNSPLHF
TGTGCCAGCAGTTTAACGCCGACTAGCTCCTATAATTCACCCCTCCACTTT
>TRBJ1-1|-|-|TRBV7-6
CASSSSGKNTEAFF
TGTGCCAGCAGCTCATCGGGCAAGAACACTGAAGCTTTCTTT
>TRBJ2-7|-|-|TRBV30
CAWQGPGSYEQYF
TGTGCCTGGCAAGGGCCAGGTTCCTACGAGCAGTACTTC
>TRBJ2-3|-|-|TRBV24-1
CATSDLGGRGTDTQYF
TGTGCCACCAGTGATTTAGGAGGGAGGGGGACAGATACGCAGTATTTT
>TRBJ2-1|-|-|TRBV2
CASSQTALEQFF
TGTGCCAGCAGCCAGACGGCACTTGAGCAGTTCTTC
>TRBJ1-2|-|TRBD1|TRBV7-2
CASSLLGQGGRAVGFTF
TGTGCCAGCAGCCTCCTGGGACAGGGAGGACGCGCTGTTGGGTTCACCTTC
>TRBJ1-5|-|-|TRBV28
CASSLVARGGNQPQHF
TGTGCCAGCAGTTTAGTGGCCCGGGGCGGCAATCAGCCCCAGCATTTT
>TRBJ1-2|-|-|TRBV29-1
CSDMDNYGYTF
TGCAGCGATATGGATAACTATGGCTACACCTTC
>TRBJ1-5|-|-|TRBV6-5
CASSYSYGGAQHF
TGTGCCAGCAGTTACTCTTATGGGGGGGCCCAGCATTTT
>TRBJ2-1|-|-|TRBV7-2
CASSLGQARDEQFF
TGTGCCAGCAGCTTAGGCCAAGCCAGGGATGAGCAGTTCTTC
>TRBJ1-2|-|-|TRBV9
CASSLSSYGYTF
TGTGCCAGCAGCCTTAGTTCCTACGGCTACACCTTC
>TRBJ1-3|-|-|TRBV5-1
CASSPGGLIPGNTIYF
TGCGCCAGCAGCCCGGGGGGGTTAATCCCTGGAAACACCATATATTTT
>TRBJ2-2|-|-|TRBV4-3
CASSQDGNTGELFF
TGCGCCAGCAGCCAAGATGGTAACACCGGGGAGCTGTTTTTT
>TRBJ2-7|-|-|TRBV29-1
CSVEGTLTGYEQYF
TGCAGCGTTGAAGGAACCCTAACTGGCTACGAGCAGTACTTC
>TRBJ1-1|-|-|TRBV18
CASSPVGGRMNTEAFF
TGTGCCAGCTCCCCCGTGGGAGGGCGGATGAACACTGAAGCTTTCTTT
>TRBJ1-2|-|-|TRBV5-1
CASTGGYGYTF
TGCGCCAGCACCGGGGGTTATGGCTACACCTTC
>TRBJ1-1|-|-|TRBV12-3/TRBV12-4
CASGRMNTEAFF
TGTGCCAGCGGACGAATGAACACTGAAGCTTTCTTT
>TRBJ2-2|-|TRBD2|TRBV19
CASSTNLAGVHTGELFF
TGTGCCAGTAGTACGAACTTAGCGGGAGTGCACACCGGGGAGCTGTTTTTT
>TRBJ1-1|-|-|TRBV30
CAWRGRASNTEAFF
TGTGCCTGGAGGGGTCGGGCTTCGAACACTGAAGCTTTCTTT
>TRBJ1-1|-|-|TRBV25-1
CASSETRDNTEAFF
TGTGCCAGCAGTGAAACCCGTGATAACACTGAAGCTTTCTTT
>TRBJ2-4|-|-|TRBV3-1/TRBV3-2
CASSQGAGVDIQYF
TGTGCCAGCAGCCAAGGAGCCGGGGTTGACATTCAGTACTTC
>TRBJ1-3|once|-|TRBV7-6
CASSGTFSTGNTIYF
TGTGCCAGCAGCGGGACCTTCTCTACTGGAAACACCATATATTTT
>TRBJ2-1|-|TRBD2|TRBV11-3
CASTLTSGKIRKEQFF
TGTGCCAGCACCCTGACTAGCGGGAAAATTCGCAAGGAGCAGTTCTTC
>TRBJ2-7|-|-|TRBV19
CASSITDSYEQYF
TGTGCCAGTAGTATCACCGACAGCTACGAGCAGTACTTC
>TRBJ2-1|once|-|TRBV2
CASSVGRDPYNEQFF
TGTGCCAGCAGTGTTGGGCGGGACCCATACAATGAGCAGTTCTTC
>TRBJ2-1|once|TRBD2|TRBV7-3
CASSLYPPLLAGGLSSYNEQFF
TGTGCCAGCAGCTTATATCCCCCGTTACTAGCGGGAGGTCTGAGCTCCTACAATGAGCAGTTCTTC
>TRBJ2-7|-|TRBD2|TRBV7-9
CASSLGLATYEQYF
TGTGCCAGCAGCTTGGGACTAGCGACCTACGAGCAGTACTTC
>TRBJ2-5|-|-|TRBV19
CASSMRAGTGVSGRGKETQYF
TGTGCCAGTAGTATGAGAGCCGGGACAGGGGTTAGCGGGAGAGGAAAAGAGACCCAGTACTTC
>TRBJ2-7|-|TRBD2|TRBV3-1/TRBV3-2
CASSQGLAGGDEQYF
TGTGCCAGCAGCCAGGGACTAGCGGGAGGCGACGAGCAGTACTTC
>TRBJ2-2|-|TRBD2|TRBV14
CASSPSDVAGGPFNGELFF
TGTGCCAGCAGCCCATCCGACGTAGCGGGAGGGCCTTTTAACGGGGAGCTGTTTTTT
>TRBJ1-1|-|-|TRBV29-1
CSVEVRGGTEAFF
TGCAGCGTTGAAGTTCGGGGGGGCACTGAAGCTTTCTTT
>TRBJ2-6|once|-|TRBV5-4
CASSLVGAGANVLTF
TGTGCCAGCAGCTTGGTCGGGGCCGGGGCCAACGTCCTGACTTTC
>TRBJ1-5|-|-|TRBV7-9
CASSFDGSNQPQHF
TGTGCCAGCAGCTTCGACGGAAGCAATCAGCCCCAGCATTTT
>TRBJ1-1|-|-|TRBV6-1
CASSEARNTEAFF
TGTGCCAGCAGTGAGGCTCGGAACACTGAAGCTTTCTTT
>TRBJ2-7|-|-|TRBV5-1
CASSLGGQYEQYF
TGCGCCAGCAGCTTGGGGGGACAATACGAGCAGTACTTC
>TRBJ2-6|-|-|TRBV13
CASSLDVGAGANVLTF
TGTGCCAGCAGCTTAGATGTGGGTGCAGGGGCCAACGTCCTGACTTTC
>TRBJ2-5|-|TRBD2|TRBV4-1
CASSQPGLAGEKTQYF
TGCGCCAGCAGCCAGCCGGGACTAGCGGGAGAGAAGACCCAGTACTTC
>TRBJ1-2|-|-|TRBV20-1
CSASSGGTRYGYTF
TGCAGTGCTAGTTCCGGGGGGACGCGATATGGCTACACCTTC
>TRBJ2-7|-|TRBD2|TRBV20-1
CSASSGRAYEQYF
TGCAGTGCCAGTAGCGGGAGGGCCTACGAGCAGTACTTC
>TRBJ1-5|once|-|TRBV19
CASTGEGGNQPQHF
TGTGCCAGTACCGGAGAGGGAGGCAATCAGCCCCAGCATTTT
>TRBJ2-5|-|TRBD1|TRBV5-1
CASSRRTGPDPGETQYF
TGCGCCAGCAGCCGCCGGACAGGGCCCGACCCGGGGGAGACCCAGTACTTC
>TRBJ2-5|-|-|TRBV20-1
CSASSPRGETQYF
TGCAGTGCTAGTTCCCCTCGGGGGGAGACCCAGTACTTC